These 2 T cell receptor beta chains were sequenced from one sample in a study of early T cells in non-severe SARS-CoV-2 infection. Using its own MiXCR run on the 5' RACE reads, TCRdb lists one record per CDR3 protein. The sample has 55,000 to 75,000 distinct CDR3 sequences, about 9.9% seen once. The material sequenced was whole blood. The receptors here all came from an adult who was a healthcare worker with PCR-confirmed SARS-CoV-2 infection or an uninfected control (not recorded which).

This clonotype has ten or more counts. The chain carries TRBV2 and TRBJ2-2; D not certain. The V end lost 7 bases, the J end lost 0 bases, and 9 bases lay between the germline ends. The germline V gene encodes CDR1 SNHLY and CDR2 FYNNEI. This CDR3 has 14 amino acids. In DNA form, the CDR3 reads TGTGCCAGCAAAATGCGTCCGAACACCGGGGAGCTGTTTTTT. Residues: CASKMRPNTGELFF.

This clonotype was observed a few times. The V and J genes are TRBV3-1 and TRBJ1-1; D gene uncertain. Germline CDR1 and CDR2: LGHDT and YNNKEL (reference sequence). CDR3 size: 15 residues. V lost 1 base, J lost 3 bases, and 12 bases lay in between. CDR3 sequence: CASSQGTGLHTEAFF. CDR3 nucleotide sequence: TGTGCCAGCAGCCAAGGAACGGGGTTGCACACTGAAGCTTTCTTT.